The sequence of this T cell receptor (beta chain) was determined in a study of OX40 agonist ivuxolimab in advanced cancers. Study-wide context: As their treatment, patients were administered ivuxolimab, an agonistic anti-OX40 (CD134) antibody. While on treatment, patients had intravenous ivuxolimab at 0.01 to 10 mg/kg every 2 weeks. Study findings and constraints: On average, CD8+ T cells showed a greater number of expanded clones than CD4+.

This clone was picked up one time. The antigen remains undetermined. Germline lookup yields CDR1 LGHNA and CDR2 YSLEER. The CDR3 is made up of 16 amino acids. V was cut by 4 bases and J by 0 bases, with 12 bases left in between. Sequenced by immunoSEQ multiplex PCR; TCRdb stores in-frame clones only, minus some. The table lists tens of thousands of clones, 89% of them singletons, with over 15% in the top ten. This clonotype was obtained from an adult with an advanced solid tumor such as melanoma, head and neck, liver or kidney cancer. Sequencing was performed on CD4+ or CD8+ T cells sorted from blood, taken in a trial of the OX40 agonist ivuxolimab. The rearrangement links TRBV4-3 to TRBJ2-2; D remains ambiguous. DNA of the CDR3: TGCGCCAGCAGCCCGGACGCCCTGGCGAACACCGGGGAGCTGTTTTTT. This gives the protein CASSPDALANTGELFF.